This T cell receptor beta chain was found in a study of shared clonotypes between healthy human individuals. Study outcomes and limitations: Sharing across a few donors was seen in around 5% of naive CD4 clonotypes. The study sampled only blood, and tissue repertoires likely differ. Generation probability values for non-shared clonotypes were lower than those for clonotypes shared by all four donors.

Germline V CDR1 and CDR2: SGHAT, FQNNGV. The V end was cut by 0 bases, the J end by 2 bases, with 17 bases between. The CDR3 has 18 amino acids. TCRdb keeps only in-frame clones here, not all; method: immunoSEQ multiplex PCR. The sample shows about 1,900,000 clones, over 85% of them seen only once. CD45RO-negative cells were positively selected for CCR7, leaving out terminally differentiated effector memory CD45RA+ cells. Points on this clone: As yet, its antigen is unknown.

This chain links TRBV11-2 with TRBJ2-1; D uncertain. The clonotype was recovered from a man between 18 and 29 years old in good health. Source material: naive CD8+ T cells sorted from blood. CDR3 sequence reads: CASSLDLDLYTPYNEQFF. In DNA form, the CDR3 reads TGTGCCAGCAGCTTAGATCTTGACCTTTACACCCCCTACAATGAGCAGTTCTTC.